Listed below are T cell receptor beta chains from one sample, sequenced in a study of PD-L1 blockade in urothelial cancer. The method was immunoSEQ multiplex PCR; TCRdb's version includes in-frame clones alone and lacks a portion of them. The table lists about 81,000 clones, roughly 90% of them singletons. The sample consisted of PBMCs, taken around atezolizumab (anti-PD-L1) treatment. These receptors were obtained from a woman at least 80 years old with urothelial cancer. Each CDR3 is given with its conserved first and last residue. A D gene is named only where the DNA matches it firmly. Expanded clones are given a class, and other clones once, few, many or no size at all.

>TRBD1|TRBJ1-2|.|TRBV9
CASSAGQGALDGYTF
TGTGCCAGCAGCGCCGGACAGGGGGCTTTAGATGGCTACACCTTC
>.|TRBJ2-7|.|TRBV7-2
CASRKGGSSYEQYF
TGTGCCAGCAGGAAAGGGGGAAGCTCCTACGAGCAGTACTTC
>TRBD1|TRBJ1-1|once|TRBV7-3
CASSLDRAREAFF
TGTGCCAGCAGCTTGGACAGGGCGAGAGAAGCTTTCTTT
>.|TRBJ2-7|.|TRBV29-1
CSVEAGEAHYGEQYF
TGCAGCGTTGAGGCTGGGGAGGCCCACTACGGGGAGCAGTACTTC
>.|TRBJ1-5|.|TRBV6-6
CASSLGGQPQHF
TGTGCCAGCAGCCTGGGGGGTCAGCCCCAGCATTTT
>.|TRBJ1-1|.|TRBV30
CAWSGQANTEAFF
TGTGCCTGGAGTGGACAGGCGAACACTGAAGCTTTCTTT
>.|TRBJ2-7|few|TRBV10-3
CAISPFPPSSYEQYF
TGTGCCATCAGTCCGTTTCCCCCCAGCTCCTACGAGCAGTACTTC
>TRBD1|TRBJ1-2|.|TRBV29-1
CSVPGQGAAGYTF
TGCAGCGTCCCGGGACAGGGGGCTGCTGGCTACACCTTC
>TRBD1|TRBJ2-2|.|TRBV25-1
CASSVTGGEWAGELFF
TGTGCCAGCAGTGTGACAGGGGGCGAGTGGGCCGGGGAGCTGTTTTTT
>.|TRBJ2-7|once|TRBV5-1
CASRLVSGEYEQYF
TGCGCCAGCAGATTGGTATCAGGGGAGTACGAGCAGTACTTC
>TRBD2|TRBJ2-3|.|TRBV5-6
CASSLAASGNTDTQYF
TGTGCCAGCAGCTTGGCGGCTAGCGGGAACACAGATACGCAGTATTTT
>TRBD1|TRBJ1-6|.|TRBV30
CAWRLTGEASPLHF
TGTGCCTGGAGACTTACAGGGGAAGCGTCACCCCTCCACTTT
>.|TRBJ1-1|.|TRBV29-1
CSVAGNLGTEAFF
TGCAGCGTTGCGGGAAATTTGGGCACTGAAGCTTTCTTT
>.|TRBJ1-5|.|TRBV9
CASSVATGLGQPQHF
TGTGCCAGCAGCGTAGCTACAGGGTTGGGTCAGCCCCAGCATTTT
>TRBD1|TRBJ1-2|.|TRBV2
CASSGTGDGYTF
TGTGCCAGCAGTGGGACAGGGGATGGCTACACCTTC
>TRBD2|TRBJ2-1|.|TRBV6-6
CASSHEGGSRDEQFF
TGTGCCAGCAGCCACGAGGGCGGGAGTAGAGATGAGCAGTTCTTC
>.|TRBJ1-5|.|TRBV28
CASRLFRGSNQPQHF
TGTGCCAGCAGACTCTTTCGTGGTAGCAATCAGCCCCAGCATTTT
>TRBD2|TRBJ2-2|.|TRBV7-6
CASSRIRLAGGYANTGELFF
TGTGCCAGCAGCAGAATAAGACTAGCGGGAGGATACGCGAACACCGGGGAGCTGTTTTTT
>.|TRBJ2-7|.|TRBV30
CAQGLSSYEQYF
TGTGCCCAGGGATTAAGCTCCTACGAGCAGTACTTC
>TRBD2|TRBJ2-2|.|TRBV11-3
CASSPTSGSWTGELFF
TGTGCCAGCAGCCCAACTAGCGGGAGTTGGACCGGGGAGCTGTTTTTT
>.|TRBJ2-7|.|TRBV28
CATRITWSSYEQYF
TGTGCCACCCGAATTACATGGAGCTCCTACGAGCAGTACTTC
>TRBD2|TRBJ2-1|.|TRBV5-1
CASSSLAGGPGNEQFF
TGCGCCAGCAGCTCCTTAGCGGGAGGGCCGGGCAATGAGCAGTTCTTC
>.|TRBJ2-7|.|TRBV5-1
CASSLVEASYEQYF
TGCGCCAGCAGCTTGGTGGAGGCGTCCTACGAGCAGTACTTC
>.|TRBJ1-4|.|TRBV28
CASSLVGAVEKLFF
TGTGCCAGCAGTTTAGTGGGGGCGGTTGAAAAACTGTTTTTT
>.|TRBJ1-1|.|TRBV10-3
CAISERQEANTEAFF
TGTGCCATCAGTGAACGACAGGAGGCGAACACTGAAGCTTTCTTT
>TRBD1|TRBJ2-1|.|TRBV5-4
CASSGGQGIGEQFF
TGTGCCAGCAGCGGAGGACAGGGGATCGGTGAGCAGTTCTTC
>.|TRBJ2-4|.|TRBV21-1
CASSKEQPLGQGAIPNIQYF
TGTGCCAGCAGCAAAGAACAGCCACTAGGGCAGGGGGCGATCCCAAACATTCAGTACTTC
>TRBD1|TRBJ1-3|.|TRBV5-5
CASSQGQTGNTIYF
TGTGCCAGCAGCCAGGGACAGACAGGAAACACCATATATTTT
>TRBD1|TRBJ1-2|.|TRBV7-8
CASSADRNYGYTF
TGTGCCAGCAGCGCGGACAGGAACTATGGCTACACCTTC
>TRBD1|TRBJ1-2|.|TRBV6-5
CASSFDRVPSNYGYTF
TGTGCCAGCAGTTTCGACAGGGTACCCTCTAACTATGGCTACACCTTC
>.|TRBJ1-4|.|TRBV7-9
CASSLETANEKLFF
TGTGCCAGCAGCTTAGAGACTGCCAATGAAAAACTGTTTTTT
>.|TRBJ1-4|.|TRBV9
CASSPRTDSAGELFF
TGTGCCAGCAGCCCCCGCACTGACTCTGCCGGGGAACTGTTTTTT
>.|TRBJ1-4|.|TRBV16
CASSRTGSTNEKLFF
TGTGCCAGCAGCCGTACAGGATCAACTAATGAAAAACTGTTTTTT
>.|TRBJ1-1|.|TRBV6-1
CASSPRQVSNTEAFF
TGTGCCAGCAGTCCAAGACAGGTTTCGAACACTGAAGCTTTCTTT
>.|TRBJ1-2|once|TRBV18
CASSPPSRAGYGYTF
TGTGCCAGCTCACCCCCGTCCAGGGCTGGGTATGGCTACACCTTC
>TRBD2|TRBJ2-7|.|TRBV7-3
CASSPGGPYEQYF
TGTGCCAGCAGCCCGGGGGGACCCTACGAGCAGTACTTC
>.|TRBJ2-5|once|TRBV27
CASSLRGLQAETQYF
TGTGCCAGCAGTTTAAGGGGACTCCAGGCCGAGACCCAGTACTTC
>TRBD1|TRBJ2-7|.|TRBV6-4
CASRGDRGPHEQYF
TGTGCCAGCAGAGGGGACAGGGGGCCACACGAGCAGTACTTC
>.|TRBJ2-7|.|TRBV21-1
CASSKTLAGGSLFAPYEQYF
TGTGCCAGCAGCAAGACCCTAGCGGGAGGCTCCCTCTTCGCACCCTACGAGCAGTACTTC
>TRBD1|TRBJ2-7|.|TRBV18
CASSQGTAAYEQYF
TGTGCCAGCTCACAGGGGACAGCCGCCTACGAGCAGTACTTC
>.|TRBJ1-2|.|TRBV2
CASSVTGRVSYGYTF
TGTGCCAGCAGTGTTACAGGGAGGGTTAGCTATGGCTACACCTTC
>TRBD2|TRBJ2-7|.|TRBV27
CATRMGGNGEQYF
TGTGCCACCCGGATGGGGGGGAACGGCGAGCAGTACTTC
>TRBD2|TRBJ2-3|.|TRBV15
CATSRGPSGRTDTQYF
TGTGCCACCAGTCGAGGCCCTAGCGGGAGAACAGATACGCAGTATTTT
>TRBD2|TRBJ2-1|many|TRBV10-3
CAIRLTSGSYNEQFF
TGTGCCATCAGGCTGACTAGCGGGAGTTACAATGAGCAGTTCTTC
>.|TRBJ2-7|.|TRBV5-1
CASSLGGWEEQYF
TGCGCCAGCAGCTTGGGCGGGTGGGAAGAGCAGTACTTC
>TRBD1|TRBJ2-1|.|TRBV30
CAWRGDSYNEQFF
TGTGCCTGGAGGGGGGACAGCTACAATGAGCAGTTCTTC